This TCR beta chain was sequenced during a study of T cell responses to AZD1222 COVID-19 vaccine. Method: immunoSEQ multiplex PCR; TCRdb's copy keeps in-frame clones and lacks some. The table lists over 150,000 clones, about nine tenths of them singletons. Germline V gene data show CDR1 as MRHNA and CDR2 as SNTAGT. V was trimmed by 0 bases and J by 1 base, leaving 8 bases between them. The CDR3 is 15 amino acids. Comment on this clone: Its cognate antigen is unknown. Additional DNA sequences in this sample encode the identical CDR3.

Study-level points and caveats: Spike-specific TCR breadth and depth were elevated following two AZD1222 doses.

The TCR sequence derives from an adult in good health. The source was peripheral blood, collected on day 0 of AZD1222 vaccination. This chain uses TRBV6-4 with TRBJ2-3, with D perhaps being TRBD1 or TRBD2 (5 bases each). CDR3 loop: CASSDSRGGTDTQYF. In DNA, the CDR3 is TGTGCCAGCAGTGACTCGAGAGGGGGCACAGATACGCAGTATTTT.